The 21 T cell receptor beta chains below come from one sample, sequenced in a study of shared clonotypes between healthy human individuals. Sequenced by immunoSEQ multiplex PCR; TCRdb stores in-frame clones only, minus some. Altogether hundreds of thousands of clones are present, more than 95% being singletons, with the ten largest covering 0.3%. The naive CD8 fraction comprised CD45RO-negative cells positively selected for CCR7 and excluded terminally differentiated effector memory CD45RA+ cells. The material sequenced was naive CD8+ T cells sorted from blood. These receptors came from a man aged 25 to 40 in good health.

The chain joins TRBV25-1 to TRBJ2-7; weak D call: TRBD1 (6 bases). This CDR3 has 14 amino acids. Looked up from germline, CDR1 is MGHDK and CDR2 is SYGVNS. V was clipped by 5 bases and J by 2 bases, with 13 bases between them. The CDR3 sequence is CASSYMAGAYEQYF. In DNA, the CDR3 is TGTGCCAGCAGTTATATGGCAGGGGCCTACGAGCAGTACTTC.

The V gene is TRBV11-2, the J gene TRBJ2-7; D is unclear. Germline CDR1 and CDR2: SGHAT and FQNNGV. There are 13 residues in the CDR3. Deletions cut 5 bases from V and 4 bases from J, with 12 bases between. This CDR3 is CASSLHPVYEQYF. Written as DNA, the CDR3 is TGTGCCAGCAGCCTTCACCCCGTTTACGAGCAGTACTTC.

The genes are TRBV7-9 and TRBJ2-7; a weak D match, TRBD1 (6 bases). CDR3 size: 15 residues. V was shortened by 5 bases and J by 2 bases, with 16 bases between the two germline ends. The germline gives CDR1 SEHNR, CDR2 FQNEAQ (reference sequence). CDR3 amino acids: CASSPNSGVPYEQYF. CDR3 coding DNA: TGTGCCAGCAGCCCGAACTCAGGGGTGCCCTACGAGCAGTACTTC.

The V gene is TRBV7-7, the J gene TRBJ2-7, with 8 bases aligning to TRBD1. The junction had 5 bases not matched to a gene; V was cut back by 1 base and J by 6 bases. The CDR3 runs 14 residues. Looked up from germline, CDR1 is SSHAT and CDR2 is FNYEAQ (reference sequence). In nucleotides, the CDR3 is TGTGCCAGCAGCTTAGATCAGGGGGCGGGCGAGCAGTACTTC. This codes for CASSLDQGAGEQYF. The full variable domain, in which reference TRBV7-7 and TRBJ2-7 provide the parts outside the CDR3, is GAGVSQSPRYKVTKRGQDVTLRCDPISSHATLYWYQQALGQGPEFLTYFNYEAQPDKSGLPSDRFSAERPEGSISTLTIQRTEQRDSAMYRCASSLDQGAGEQYFGPGTRLTVT.

The chain couples TRBV7-2 to TRBJ2-3; possible D gene TRBD1, 5 bases. Germline loops: CDR1 SGHTA, CDR2 FQGNSA. The germline V and J ends were trimmed by 1 base and 0 bases, with 5 bases remaining between them. CDR3 size: 14 residues. The CDR3 loop is CASSLDRSTDTQYF. DNA for the CDR3: TGTGCCAGCAGCTTAGACAGGAGCACAGATACGCAGTATTTT.

The rearrangement links TRBV11-3 to TRBJ2-2; 13 bases fit TRBD2. With 5 bases clipped from V and 3 bases from J, the junction kept 15 bases outside the gene matches. Germline V gene data show CDR1 as SGHNT and CDR2 as YENEEA. This CDR3 is 20 amino acids long. CDR3 sequence reads: CASSPYGGLAGERDTGELFF. The DNA for the CDR3 is TGTGCCAGCAGCCCCTATGGCGGACTAGCGGGAGAACGGGACACCGGGGAGCTGTTTTTT.

The V and J genes are TRBV7-6 and TRBJ2-7; 10 bases are shared with TRBD2. Germline V gene sequence: CDR1 SGHVS, CDR2 FNYEAQ. The length of the CDR3 is 18 residues. Germline trimming cut 1 base from V and 6 bases from J; bases unmatched to any gene: 15. The CDR3 DNA reads as TGTGCCAGCAGCTTAGTGTCGGGGCTAGCGGGAGAAGACGGCGAGCAGTACTTC. Its translation is CASSLVSGLAGEDGEQYF.

The chain is built from TRBV28 and TRBJ1-2, with no clear D. The CDR3 is 13 residues long. V was shortened by 3 bases and J by 4 bases, with 9 bases between the two germline ends. Germline V lookup: CDR1 MDHEN, CDR2 SYDVKM. CDR3 in amino acids: CASSFQQLYGYTF. CDR3 sequence (DNA): TGTGCCAGCAGTTTCCAACAGCTCTATGGCTACACCTTC.

This clone was counted once. The CDR3 nucleotides are TGTGCCAGCAGCGATATAGCGGGAATGGAAGAGACCCAGTACTTC. Protein product: CASSDIAGMEETQYF. The chain recombines TRBV7-6 with TRBJ2-5, with 8 nucleotides matching TRBD2. CDR1 SGHVS and CDR2 FNYEAQ come from the germline V gene. Trimming took 5 bases from V and 3 from J; bases not matched to a gene: 8. The CDR3 has 15 residues.

J is TRBJ2-7 and V is TRBV18; weak D call: TRBD2 (5 bases). The CDR3 extends over 17 amino acids. V lost 3 bases and J 0 bases, leaving 18 bases between the germline ends. Germline CDR1 and CDR2: KGHSH and LQKENI. The CDR3 here is CASSPASPGSYSYEQYF. CDR3 coding DNA: TGTGCCAGCTCACCTGCGTCCCCTGGGAGTTACTCCTACGAGCAGTACTTC.

This chain links TRBV10-2 with TRBJ2-7; TRBD2 matches at 11 bases. Unmatched junction bases numbered 12, after V lost 7 bases and J lost 4 bases. The germline V gene encodes CDR1 WSHSY and CDR2 SAAADI. The CDR3 consists of 16 residues. The CDR3 nucleotides read TGCGCCAGCACCCTAAGCCTAGCGGGAGGTTTATACGAGCAGTACTTC. Protein product: CASTLSLAGGLYEQYF.

The chain combines TRBV29-1 with TRBJ2-1; 9 positions agree with TRBD2. The trim removed 4 bases at V and 6 bases at J, leaving 13 bases unmatched. The CDR3 runs 16 residues. Looked up from germline, CDR1 is SQVTM and CDR2 is ANQGSEA. CDR3 DNA: TGCAGCGTTGGGGGTTCTATAGCGGGAGTCTCCAATGAGCAGTTCTTC. This encodes CSVGGSIAGVSNEQFF.

This clone was seen once. The rearrangement links TRBV7-9 to TRBJ2-7; D unclear. Per the germline V gene, CDR1 is SEHNR and CDR2 is FQNEAQ (reference sequence). The ends were cut back, 5 bases at V and 1 base at J, with 12 bases in the middle. CDR3 length: 14 residues. CDR3 amino acids: CASSPNALSYEQYF. The CDR3 DNA follows: TGTGCCAGCAGCCCCAACGCACTATCCTACGAGCAGTACTTC.

V and J are TRBV2 and TRBJ1-5, with a weak D call TRBD1 (5 bases). Germline V gene data show CDR1 as SNHLY and CDR2 as FYNNEI. V lost 2 bases to trimming and J lost 9 bases, with 17 bases between them. This CDR3 has 15 amino acids. The CDR3 loop is CASSELRRGQGPQHF. Written as DNA, the CDR3 is TGTGCCAGCAGTGAATTGCGCAGAGGACAAGGGCCCCAGCATTTT.

J is TRBJ2-7 and V is TRBV14, with a possible D match to TRBD2 (6 bases). Trimming stripped 0 bases from V and 5 bases from J, with 11 bases between. The germline CDR1 and CDR2 sequences are SGHDN and FVKESK. This CDR3 contains 14 residues. Here the CDR3 DNA reads TGTGCCAGCAGCCAAGATCCTTGGGGGGACGAGCAGTACTTC. This gives the protein CASSQDPWGDEQYF.

The rearrangement joins TRBV7-9 to TRBJ2-7, with D perhaps TRBD1 (7 bases). From germline, CDR1 is SEHNR and CDR2 FQNEAQ (reference sequence). V gave up 11 bases and J gave up 4 bases, with 18 bases separating them. This CDR3 spans 13 amino acids. The CDR3 nucleotides read TGTGCCGCGGAGGGGGCGCGAGGTTACGAGCAGTACTTC. Translated: CAAEGARGYEQYF. The full variable domain, in which reference TRBV7-9 and TRBJ2-7 provide the parts outside the CDR3, is DTGVSQNPRHKITKRGQNVTFRCDPISEHNRLYWYRQTLGQGPEFLTYFQNEAQLEKSRLLSDRFSAERPKGSFSTLEIQRTEQGDSAMYLCAAEGARGYEQYFGPGTRLTVT.

The CDR3 protein is CASSYTGTSGPNTGELFF. For the CDR3, the DNA is TGTGCCAGCAGTTATACCGGGACTAGCGGACCGAACACCGGGGAGCTGTTTTTT. The chain recombines TRBV27 with TRBJ2-2; TRBD2 aligns across 11 bases. Trimming at V came to 4 bases and at J to 0 bases, leaving 7 bases not matched to a gene. Germline lookup yields CDR1 MNHEY and CDR2 SMNVEV (reference sequence). The CDR3 is 18 residues long.

The rearrangement links TRBV10-2 to TRBJ1-2; D unresolved. This CDR3 has 14 amino acids. V was trimmed by 3 bases and J by 4 bases, leaving 12 bases between them. CDR1 is WSHSY and CDR2 is SAAADI in the germline V gene. CDR3 region: CASSDQLEGYGYTF. The CDR3 DNA sequence: TGCGCCAGCAGTGACCAGCTCGAGGGCTATGGCTACACCTTC.

The rearrangement links TRBV11-2 to TRBJ2-5, with 12 positions matching TRBD1. The ends lost 1 base at V and 5 bases at J; junction bases unmatched: 5. This CDR3 comprises 16 residues. Germline CDR1 is SGHAT and CDR2 is FQNNGV. The CDR3 DNA follows: TGTGCCAGCAGCTTAGCCGGGACAGGGGGCTTGGAGACCCAGTACTTC. This codes for CASSLAGTGGLETQYF.

V gene TRBV15 combines with J gene TRBJ1-4; D uncertain. Between the trimmed V and J ends, which lost 8 bases and 3 bases, there was a span of 10 bases. Germline values: CDR1 LNHNV, CDR2 YYDKDF (reference sequence). CDR3 length: 13 amino acids. CDR3 region: CATEQPPNEKLFF. The DNA for the CDR3 is TGTGCCACCGAACAGCCGCCTAATGAAAAACTGTTTTTT.

The chain is built from TRBV11-2 and TRBJ2-1; TRBD2 is a possible D gene (5 bases). The V gene's germline CDR1 is SGHAT and CDR2 FQNNGV. The CDR3 has 14 amino acids. Deletions cut 5 bases from V and 5 bases from J, with 13 bases between. CDR3 sequence (DNA): TGTGCCAGCAGCCCGGGATTCTTGGACAATGAGCAGTTCTTC. It encodes CASSPGFLDNEQFF.